This TCR beta chain was recovered during a study of T cells in Graves' hyperthyroidism and ophthalmopathy. Across the study: Peripheral blood was secured at the point of initial diagnosis, before any treatment.

V shed 4 bases and J 7 bases; nucleotides not matched to a gene: 16. Germline V gene data show CDR1 as MNHNS and CDR2 as SASEGT. The length of the CDR3 is 16 residues. The TCR beta CDR3 regions underwent amplification using RNA transcripts as the source. First-round RT-PCR targeting the TCR CDR3 was performed with the HTBI primer set. TCRdb reprocessed the multiplex PCR reads via MiXCR and lists one record per CDR3 protein. This table holds about 640,000 distinct CDR3 sequences, under 25% found once. The sequenced sample was blood. This chain uses TRBV6-1 with TRBJ2-7, with TRBD1 identical over 7 bases. This TCR was sampled from a man younger than 40 with Graves' ophthalmopathy. CDR3 sequence: CASSASRTGVGGEQYF. The CDR3 DNA reads as TGTGCCAGCAGTGCTTCTCGGACAGGTGTCGGCGGGGAGCAGTACTTC.